Included here is one TCR beta chain sequence, with context. What antigen it recognizes has not been identified. Base qualities are missing; no much larger clone stands one base away. This entry belongs to a study of blood T cell repertoires in COVID-19 (dated by TCRdb to about 2020). In the study overall: Samples from collaborators originated in the United States, Italy and Spain and spanned both the acute and convalescent phases of COVID-19. The prospective study material was composed of cDNA or gDNA derived from T cells, B-cell-depleted T cells, or PBMCs. Deeply sampled blood TCRbeta repertoires from subjects exposed to, actively infected with, or recovered from COVID-19 were included in the dataset. A freely available public database, intended as a resource for researchers studying the immune response to SARS-CoV-2, is where the repertoires were released. Samples were obtained from the ongoing ImmuneRACE study (first 160 participants) and from over 1,000 subjects provided by 6 global collaborators. Nearly every sample came with metadata listing a de-identified subject ID, COVID-19 status, age in years and sex. Where HLA class I and class II types were available, the types were taken from metadata supplied by the sample provider, not from assay-based typing. Summary of the overall study and its limitations: The quantity of clinical and demographic metadata differed by source and by participant and was supplied without curation.

TCRbeta CDR3 regions were amplified from genomic DNA using the immunoSEQ Assay, a bias-controlled multiplex PCR. From the authors' description of their analysis: The number of nucleated cells in each sample was estimated by amplification of reference gene primers within the assay. To quantify the absolute abundance of each unique TCRbeta CDR3 rearrangement, sequence reads were collapsed and filtered. For each sample, productive Simpson clonality was calculated as the square root of Simpson's diversity index across productive rearrangements. TCRdb provides this immuneACCESS table in a form limited to in-frame rearrangements. Some clones are lacking; in checked studies, under half of them reflect an unresolved V gene, and why the rest are absent is not known. V, J and clone size were drawn from that table, and D and trimming were deduced from the DNA. In all, the sample holds about 100,000 clones, and more than 75% of those were seen once. Of the sample, around 13% is held by the ten largest clones.

Whole blood was collected in K2EDTA tubes by collaborating institutions according to the institutions' own protocols. For TCRbeta analysis, collaborator samples were shipped as frozen whole blood, as isolated PBMCs, or as DNA extracted from either sample type. Sequencing was done on a sample of peripheral blood. The source is a human donor in a cohort sampled during active COVID-19.

The nucleotides are TGTGCCAGCAGCTATTCCGGGACAGGGACGCGTAGTGGCTACACCTTC. This codes for CASSYSGTGTRSGYTF. Here the chain combines TRBV7-9 and TRBJ1-2; 9 bases in between match TRBD1. The germline V and J ends show losses of 4 bases and 7 bases respectively, and no gene match explains 13 bases of the junction. CDR1 and CDR2 were assigned from the germline V gene (reference sequence) as SEHNR and FQNEAQ. The CDR3 numbers 16 residues from cysteine through phenylalanine. The DNA shown is the 48-base CDR3, in frame from base 1.